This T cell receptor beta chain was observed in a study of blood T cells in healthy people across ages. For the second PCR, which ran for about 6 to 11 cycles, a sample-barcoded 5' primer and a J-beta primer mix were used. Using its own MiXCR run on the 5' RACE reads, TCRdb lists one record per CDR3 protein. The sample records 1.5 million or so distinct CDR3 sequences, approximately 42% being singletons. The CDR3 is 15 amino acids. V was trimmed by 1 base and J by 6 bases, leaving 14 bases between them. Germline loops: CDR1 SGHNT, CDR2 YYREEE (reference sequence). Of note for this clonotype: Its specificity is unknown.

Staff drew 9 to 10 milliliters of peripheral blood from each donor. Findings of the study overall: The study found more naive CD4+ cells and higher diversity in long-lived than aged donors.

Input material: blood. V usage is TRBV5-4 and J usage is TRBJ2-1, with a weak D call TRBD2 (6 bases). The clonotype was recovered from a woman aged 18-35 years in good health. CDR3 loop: CASSLIGRSPNEQFF. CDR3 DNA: TGTGCCAGCAGCTTGATCGGGAGATCTCCCAATGAGCAGTTCTTC. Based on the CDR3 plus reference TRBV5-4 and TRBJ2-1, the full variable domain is ETGVTQSPTHLIKTRGQQVTLRCSSQSGHNTVSWYQQALGQGPQFIFQYYREEENGRGNFPPRFSGLQFPNYSSELNVNALELDDSALYLCASSLIGRSPNEQFFGPGTRLTVL.